This TCR beta chain is drawn from a study of beta chain features in type 1 diabetes. Based on CD45RO/CCR7/CD25/CD127/CD95/CD27, CD4+ regulatory, stem cell-like memory, naive and central memory cells were sorted. This clone has a handful of counts. The isolated RNA, all of it, was reverse transcribed, so expressed TCRB transcripts were what got sequenced. Profiled with immunoSEQ multiplex PCR; TCRdb holds only in-frame clones, not every one. The sample contains 430,000 or so clones, roughly an eighth of which appear only once. This TCR came from a woman aged 18-29 years in good health. The sequenced sample was naive CD4+ T cells from blood.

CDR3 residues: CASSLETSSNEQFF. The CDR3 DNA reads TGTGCCAGCAGCCTGGAGACTAGTAGCAATGAGCAGTTCTTC. This chain joins TRBV5-4 and TRBJ2-1; D is perhaps TRBD2 (6 bases). CDR1 SGHNT and CDR2 YYREEE come from the germline V gene (reference sequence). V was cut by 4 bases and J by 6 bases, with 14 bases left in between. CDR3 length: 14 residues.